What follows are 16 T cell receptor beta chains derived from one specimen sequenced in a study of T cells after yellow fever vaccination. In TCRdb, the 5' RACE reads were re-called with MiXCR into one record per CDR3 protein. The data contain approximately 300,000 distinct CDR3 sequences, about 10% of them singletons. The specimen was CD4+ T cells sorted from PBMCs, collected 45 days after the yellow fever booster vaccination. The receptors shown here come from a man younger than 30 who received the YFV17D yellow fever vaccine.

The chain recombines TRBV7-2 with TRBJ2-2, with 8 bases fitting TRBD2. V trimming: 5 bases; J trimming: 4 bases; junction bases outside the gene matches: 12. Germline V gene sequence: CDR1 SGHTA, CDR2 FQGNSA. This CDR3 is 17 amino acids long. CDR3 sequence (DNA): TGTGCCAGCAGCCAGCCGGCCGGGACTAGGATCACCGGGGAGCTGTTTTTT. Translating gives CASSQPAGTRITGELFF.

J is TRBJ2-7 and V is TRBV10-2, with a weak D call TRBD2 (6 bases). This CDR3 has 15 amino acids. Trimming stripped 10 bases from V and 6 bases from J, with 25 bases between. Germline V gene data show CDR1 as WSHSY and CDR2 as SAAADI. CDR3 nucleotide sequence: TGCGCCACCTCGAGGCACGGGGAGGTCAGTTCCGAGCAGTACTTC. The encoded protein is CATSRHGEVSSEQYF.

This rearrangement joins TRBV4-3 to TRBJ1-6; 9 bases match TRBD1. V lost 0 bases to trimming and J lost 11 bases; unmatched junction nucleotides: 8. The CDR3 runs to 16 residues. Germline values: CDR1 LGHNA, CDR2 YSLEER. In DNA, the CDR3 is TGCGCCAGCAGCCAAGATCTGGGACAGGGTAGAACACCCCTCCACTTT. It is translated as CASSQDLGQGRTPLHF.

In its sample, this clonotype was seen a few times. The V gene is TRBV10-3, the J gene TRBJ2-3, with D hard to call. Germline lookup yields CDR1 ENHRY and CDR2 SYGVKD. V gave up 0 bases and J gave up 5 bases, with 9 bases separating them. This CDR3 has 14 residues. The CDR3 protein is CAISESGLVDTQYF. The CDR3 bases are TGTGCCATCAGTGAGTCAGGGTTGGTAGATACGCAGTATTTT.

V is TRBV7-2 and J is TRBJ2-1; D may be TRBD2 (5 bases). Looked up from germline, CDR1 is SGHTA and CDR2 is FQGNSA. V lost 3 bases, J lost 0 bases, and 12 bases lay in between. The CDR3 covers 16 residues. For the CDR3, the DNA is TGTGCCAGCAGCTTGAACGGGGTGAGCTCCTACAATGAGCAGTTCTTC. This gives the protein CASSLNGVSSYNEQFF.

The rearrangement uses TRBV28 and TRBJ1-2; no firm D call. This CDR3 spans 14 amino acids. Trimming pared 1 base from V and 2 bases from J, leaving 8 bases between. The germline V gene has CDR1 MDHEN and CDR2 SYDVKM. The CDR3 loop reads CASSLSGENYGYTF. In DNA form, the CDR3 reads TGTGCCAGCAGTTTATCTGGAGAGAACTATGGCTACACCTTC.

This clonotype was seen just once. The chain recombines TRBV7-2 with TRBJ2-3; 14 bases map to TRBD2. J lost 1 base, V lost 6 bases, and 6 bases had no gene match. This CDR3 contains 17 residues. Germline lookup yields CDR1 SGHTA and CDR2 FQGNSA. The CDR3 DNA follows: TGTGCCAGCAGGCCACGGGGACTAGCGGGGGGCACAGATACGCAGTATTTT. Residues: CASRPRGLAGGTDTQYF.

This clonotype was detected a few times. The rearrangement links TRBV7-2 to TRBJ2-7; the D call may be TRBD1 or TRBD2 (5 bases each). The CDR3 extends over 14 amino acids. Trimming stripped 4 bases from V and 9 bases from J, with 19 bases between. Germline CDR1 and CDR2: SGHTA and FQGNSA. The CDR3 DNA sequence: TGTGCCAGCAGCTCAGATAACGGGACCCCCGGGCAGTACGTC. Translation: CASSSDNGTPGQYV.

V and J are TRBV19 and TRBJ2-6; D is unclear. The CDR3 is 15 residues long. Germline CDR1 reads LNHDA; CDR2 reads SQIVND (reference sequence). The V gene lost 4 bases and the J gene lost 0 bases, with 7 bases spanning the gap. The CDR3 loop reads CASSSLASGANVLTF. The DNA of the CDR3 is TGTGCCAGTAGTAGTTTAGCCTCTGGGGCCAACGTCCTGACTTTC.

This clonotype was found a few times. The chain recombines TRBV7-2 with TRBJ2-1; D perhaps matches TRBD2 (5 bases). V was trimmed by 5 bases and J by 9 bases, leaving 17 bases between them. From germline, CDR1 is SGHTA and CDR2 FQGNSA. The CDR3 length is 14 residues. The CDR3 sequence is CASSPDGVRGEQFF. In nucleotides, the CDR3 is TGTGCCAGCAGCCCAGACGGGGTACGAGGTGAGCAGTTCTTC.

There are many counts of this clonotype. The genes are TRBV18 and TRBJ1-4; TRBD1 is a possible D gene (5 bases). The germline V and J ends were trimmed by 1 base and 8 bases, with 11 bases remaining between them. The CDR3 is made up of 14 amino acids. Per germline, CDR1 KGHSH and CDR2 LQKENI. The CDR3 sequence is CASSPQGKGEKLFF. The DNA for the CDR3 is TGTGCCAGCTCACCACAGGGGAAAGGAGAAAAACTGTTTTTT.

J is TRBJ2-3 and V is TRBV7-8; D is undetermined. The length of the CDR3 is 12 residues. Germline-derived CDR1 and CDR2 are SGHVS and FQNEAQ. Trimming removed 2 bases from V and 5 bases from J, with 5 bases in between. The CDR3 here is CASSLNEDTQYF. In nucleotides, the CDR3 is TGTGCCAGCAGCTTAAATGAAGATACGCAGTATTTT.

A few counts support this clonotype. This chain uses TRBV7-2 with TRBJ1-1; no firm D call. Trimming removed 3 bases from V and 6 bases from J, with 8 bases in between. CDR3 length: 12 residues. CDR1 and CDR2 from the germline V gene are SGHTA and FQGNSA. This CDR3 is CASSLASPEAFF. The DNA for the CDR3 is TGTGCCAGCAGCTTGGCCAGCCCTGAAGCTTTCTTT.

This clonotype came up a few times. The gene calls are TRBV4-2 and TRBJ1-1, with a tentative D call TRBD1 (5 bases). V was shortened by 0 bases and J by 1 base, with 6 bases between the two germline ends. This CDR3 is 14 amino acids long. Germline assignment: CDR1 LGHNA and CDR2 YNFKEQ. In nucleotides, the CDR3 is TGTGCCAGCAGCCAAGAAGACAGGAACACTGAAGCTTTCTTT. It translates to CASSQEDRNTEAFF.

To note about this clonotype: One end of the junction varies from germline; a read error may be responsible. The chain carries TRBV7-2 and TRBJ2-4, with 9 bases that match TRBD1. The CDR3 covers 17 residues. Germline V CDR1 and CDR2: SGHTA, FQGNSA. The CDR3 sequence: CASSPVQGAGAKNIQCF. DNA for the CDR3: TGTGCCAGCAGCCCGGTACAGGGGGCAGGAGCCAAAAACATTCAGTGCTTC. The full variable domain, in which reference TRBV7-2 and TRBJ2-4 provide the parts outside the CDR3, is GAGVSQSPSNKVTEKGKDVELRCDPISGHTALYWYRQSLGQGLEFLIYFQGNSAPDKSGLPSDRFSAERTGGSVSTLTIQRTQQEDSAVYLCASSPVQGAGAKNIQCFGAGTRLSVL.

The chain has TRBV9 and TRBJ2-4, with TRBD2 matching 11 bases. The V gene's germline CDR1 is SGDLS and CDR2 YYNGEE. CDR3 length: 18 amino acids. V lost 0 bases and J lost 0; bases outside the gene matches: 5. The CDR3 sequence: CASSVEASGGPAKNIQYF. The CDR3 DNA reads as TGTGCCAGCAGCGTAGAGGCTAGCGGGGGGCCAGCCAAAAACATTCAGTACTTC.